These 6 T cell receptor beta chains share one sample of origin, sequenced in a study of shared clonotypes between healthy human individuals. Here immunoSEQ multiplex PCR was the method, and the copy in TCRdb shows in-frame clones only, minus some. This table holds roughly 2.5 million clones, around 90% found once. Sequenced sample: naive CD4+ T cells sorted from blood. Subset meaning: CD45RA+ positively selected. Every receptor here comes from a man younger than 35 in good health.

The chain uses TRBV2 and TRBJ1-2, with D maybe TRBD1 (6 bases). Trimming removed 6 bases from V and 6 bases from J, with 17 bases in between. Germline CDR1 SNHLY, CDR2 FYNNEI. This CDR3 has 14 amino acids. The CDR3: CASRTSGGANGYTF. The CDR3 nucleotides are TGTGCCAGCAGGACCTCTGGGGGCGCGAATGGCTACACCTTC.

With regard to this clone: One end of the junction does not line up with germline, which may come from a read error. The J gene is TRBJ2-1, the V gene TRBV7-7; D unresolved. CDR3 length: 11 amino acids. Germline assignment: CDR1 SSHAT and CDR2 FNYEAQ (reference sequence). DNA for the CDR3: TGTGCTAGCAGGATGGTGGGCCAGCAGTTCTTC. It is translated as CASRMVGQQFF.

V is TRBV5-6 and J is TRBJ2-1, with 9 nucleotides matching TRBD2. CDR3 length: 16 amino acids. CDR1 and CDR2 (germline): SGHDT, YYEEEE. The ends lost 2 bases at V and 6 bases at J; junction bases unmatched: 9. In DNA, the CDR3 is TGTGCCAGCAGCTTAGACGGACTAGCGCTCTCCAATGAGCAGTTCTTC. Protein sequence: CASSLDGLALSNEQFF.

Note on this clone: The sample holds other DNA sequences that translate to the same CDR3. CDR3 amino acids: CASSVDGGTYEQYF. CDR3 bases: TGTGCCAGCAGCGTAGATGGGGGAACCTACGAGCAGTACTTC. V usage is TRBV9 and J usage is TRBJ2-7, with D perhaps being TRBD1 or TRBD2 (5 bases each). In germline, CDR1 is SGDLS, CDR2 YYNGEE. The CDR3 length is 14 residues. V gave up 0 bases and J gave up 2 bases, with 9 bases separating them. Full variable domain (missing parts from reference TRBV9 and TRBJ2-7): DSGVTQTPKHLITATGQRVTLRCSPRSGDLSVYWYQQSLDQGLQFLIQYYNGEERAKGNILERFSAQQFPDLHSELNLSSLELGDSALYFCASSVDGGTYEQYFGPGTRLTVT.

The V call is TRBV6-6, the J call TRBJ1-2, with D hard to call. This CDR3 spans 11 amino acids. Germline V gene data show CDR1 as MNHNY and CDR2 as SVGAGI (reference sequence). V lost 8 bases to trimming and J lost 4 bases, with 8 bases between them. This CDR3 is CASGSFYGYTF. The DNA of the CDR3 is TGTGCCAGCGGATCTTTCTATGGCTACACCTTC.

DNA for the CDR3: TGCGCCAGCAGCCAAGAGGGTGGGGATTTGGGCCTAAACACCGGGGAGCTGTTTTTT. This translates into CASSQEGGDLGLNTGELFF. The genes are TRBV4-1 and TRBJ2-2; D gene uncertain. V lost 0 bases and J 2 bases, leaving 19 bases between the germline ends. Germline CDR1 is MGHRA and CDR2 is YSYEKL. This CDR3 is 19 amino acids long.